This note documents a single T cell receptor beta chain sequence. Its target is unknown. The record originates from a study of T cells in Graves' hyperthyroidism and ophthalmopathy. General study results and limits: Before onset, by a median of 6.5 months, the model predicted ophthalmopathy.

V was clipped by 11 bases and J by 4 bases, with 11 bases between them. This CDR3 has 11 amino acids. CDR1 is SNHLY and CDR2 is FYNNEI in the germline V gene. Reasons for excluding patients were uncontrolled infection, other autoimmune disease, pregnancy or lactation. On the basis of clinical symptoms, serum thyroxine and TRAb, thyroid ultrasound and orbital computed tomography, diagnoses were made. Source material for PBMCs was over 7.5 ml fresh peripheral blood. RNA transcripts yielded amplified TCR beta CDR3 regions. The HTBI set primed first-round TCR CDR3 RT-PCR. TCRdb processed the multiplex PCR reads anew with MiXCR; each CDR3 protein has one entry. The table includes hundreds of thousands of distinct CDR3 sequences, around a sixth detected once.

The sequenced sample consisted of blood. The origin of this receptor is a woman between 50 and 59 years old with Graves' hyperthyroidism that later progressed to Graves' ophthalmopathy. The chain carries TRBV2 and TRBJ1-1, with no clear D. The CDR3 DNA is TGTGCCGGACTGATGCGCACTGAAGCTTTCTTT. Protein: CAGLMRTEAFF.